The sequence of this T cell receptor (beta chain) was determined in a study of cytomegalovirus exposure and HLA in healthy donors. As regards this clone: Its target is not known.

The CDR3 runs to 15 residues. CDR1 and CDR2 (germline): LGHNA, YNFKEQ. V was trimmed by 0 bases and J by 3 bases, leaving 8 bases between them. PCR amplification relied on 60 Vbeta primers (plus 13 Jbeta primers). Profiling relied on immunoSEQ multiplex PCR, and the TCRdb table lists in-frame clones only, not all of them. The table includes more than 100,000 clones, over 70% detected once. Points from the study as a whole: Earlier analysis looked at TCR beta V segments, and most were productive about 87% or about 30% of the time.

The TCR was taken from a woman aged 40 to 50 in good health and CMV-seronegative. The rearrangement links TRBV4-2 to TRBJ1-4; the D gene is possibly TRBD1 (5 bases). The sequenced sample was PBMCs. This CDR3 reads CASSQDRASNEKLFF. The CDR3 DNA is TGTGCCAGCAGCCAAGACAGGGCTTCTAATGAAAAACTGTTTTTT.